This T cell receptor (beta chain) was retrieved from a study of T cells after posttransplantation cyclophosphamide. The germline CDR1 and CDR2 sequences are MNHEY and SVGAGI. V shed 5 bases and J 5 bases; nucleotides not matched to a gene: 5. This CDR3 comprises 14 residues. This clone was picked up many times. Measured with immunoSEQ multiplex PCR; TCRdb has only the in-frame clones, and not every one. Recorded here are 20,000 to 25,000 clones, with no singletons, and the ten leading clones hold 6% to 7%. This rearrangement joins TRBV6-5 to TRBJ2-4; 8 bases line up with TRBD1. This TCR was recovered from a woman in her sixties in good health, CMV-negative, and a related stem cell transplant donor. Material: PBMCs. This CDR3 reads CASSPRTGQNIQYF. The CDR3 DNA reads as TGTGCCAGCAGTCCTCGGACAGGGCAAAACATTCAGTACTTC.